This T cell receptor beta chain came from a study of CD8 T cells in Susac syndrome (dated by TCRdb to about 2019). For the study in its entirety: Of the Susac syndrome patients who were sequenced, under 10 were in clinical remission while roughly six had clinically active disease. At the time of blood withdrawal, Susac syndrome patients were either therapy-naive, taking corticosteroids (with some also receiving IVIg), or on IVIg alone. The study used repertoire sequencing to test whether antigen drove CD8+ T cell activation and differentiation in Susac syndrome.

Overall study outcomes, separate from this receptor: The CD4+ T cell repertoire of patients with Susac syndrome showed no detectable clonal expansion. The number of individuals in the TCR sequencing and HLA analysis was recognized as being relatively small.

This clonotype is a singleton in its sample. The clone's antigen remains unknown. There are no base qualities to consult, and no much larger clone falls within one base. A single read offers scant evidence. High-throughput TCR beta sequencing profiled peripheral blood CD8+ and CD4+ T cells from healthy donors, Susac syndrome patients and multiple sclerosis patients. The Susac syndrome patients fulfilled recently defined diagnostic criteria for definite or probable disease. Bulk CD8+ and CD4+ T cells were purified by magnetic negative isolation, while CD8+ TEMRA cells were enriched using FACS. Blood was collected in EDTA tubes and processed within 24 hours, with PBMCs isolated through density gradient centrifugation. PBMCs destined for TCR sequencing were cryopreserved in liquid nitrogen and later thawed in a 37 °C water bath. The sorted or isolated CD4+, CD8+ and CD8+ TEMRA cells reached a purity of at least 90%.

RNA was extracted with the RNeasy kit and roughly 0.5 to 1 ug was reverse transcribed using random hexamers. TCR beta CDR3 regions were amplified with the immunoSEQ multiplex PCR assay covering 54 Vbeta and 13 Jbeta segments. PCR amplification bias was corrected using a synthetic template baseline for primer optimization and computational correction. In the source study's methods: Reads were annotated to V, D and J genes according to IMGT and were analyzed with immunoSEQ Analyzer, with only productive sequences retained. Clonality was calculated as one minus the Shannon entropy normalized by log2 of the number of productive unique sequences. For each patient and control, public and private clones were evaluated within the 100 most prevalent clones. Clones were defined as Susac-specific when absent from the healthy and MS cohorts, from approximately 1,100 published viral clones and from other ImmuneACCESS disease sequences. TCRdb's own reprocessing of the public reads used fastp at Q25 and MiXCR and kept productive beta chains. One record per CDR3 amino acid sequence lists the most common genes and DNA. The V and J calls follow TCRdb's processing rather than the paper's. For this sample there are 200,000 to 250,000 distinct CDR3 sequences; 94% appear just once. The ten biggest clones cover around 0.15% of the sample.

Sequencing input: CD4+ T cells from PBMCs. The clonotype was recovered from a human donor with Susac syndrome.

The nucleotides are TGCAGTGCTAGAGATCGGGGACAGGGAGGTTTCTACGAGCAGTACTTC. This translates into CSARDRGQGGFYEQYF. The V and J genes are TRBV20-1 and TRBJ2-7; TRBD1 matches 9 bases in the middle. The CDR3 sequence holds 16 residues, the cysteine and phenylalanine included. Just the 48-base CDR3 DNA is kept, in frame starting at base 1. Trimming takes 0 bases off V and 3 bases off J; junction bases not matched to a gene: 9. CDR1 and CDR2 (DFQATT, SNEGSKA) derive from the germline V gene (reference sequence).